Below, 25 T cell receptor beta chains from the same sample are listed, as sequenced in a study of T cell responses to AZD1222 COVID-19 vaccine. Assay used: immunoSEQ multiplex PCR; TCRdb lists only in-frame clones, some missing. The sample carries approximately 170,000 clones, about 91% recorded once. The sequences come from peripheral blood, collected 28 days after the second AZD1222 dose. Receptors originate from an adult who received the AZD1222 COVID-19 vaccine.

J is TRBJ2-1 and V is TRBV10-2; the D gene is possibly TRBD1 (5 bases). This CDR3 region has 15 residues. Trimming left V 2 bases short and J 0 bases short, with 8 bases between. Looked up from germline, CDR1 is WSHSY and CDR2 is SAAADI. The CDR3 DNA is TGCGCCAGCAGTGAGGGGGCTAGCTCCTACAATGAGCAGTTCTTC. Protein: CASSEGASSYNEQFF.

The chain has TRBV5-8 and TRBJ1-1, with 7 bases identical to TRBD1. The ends lost 5 bases at V and 11 bases at J; junction bases unmatched: 12. The CDR3 covers 13 residues. CDR1 SGHTS and CDR2 YDEGEE come from the germline V gene. The CDR3 nucleotides read TGTGCCAGCAGGCGGACAGGCCCTCTTGGGGCTTTCTTT. Translating gives CASRRTGPLGAFF.

The gene calls are TRBV9 and TRBJ2-1; D gene uncertain. V was shortened by 0 bases and J by 0 bases, with 10 bases between the two germline ends. Germline-derived CDR1 and CDR2 are SGDLS and YYNGEE. CDR3 size: 16 residues. CDR3 amino acids: CASSVGADPSYNEQFF. As DNA, the CDR3 is TGTGCCAGCAGCGTAGGGGCAGATCCCTCCTACAATGAGCAGTTCTTC.

The chain couples TRBV4-1 to TRBJ1-5; D unresolved. V gave up 0 bases and J gave up 11 bases, with 14 bases separating them. CDR3 length: 14 amino acids. Germline CDR1 reads MGHRA; CDR2 reads YSYEKL. CDR3 bases: TGCGCCAGCAGCCAAGATAACTCGGCCAGGACCCAGCATTTT. Translated: CASSQDNSARTQHF.

The chain uses TRBV28 and TRBJ1-4; 8 bases line up with TRBD1. V lost 6 bases, J lost 0 bases, and 12 bases stayed unmatched. The CDR3 is 18 residues long. CDR1 and CDR2 from the germline V gene are MDHEN and SYDVKM. The CDR3 is CASSYRTGRGTTNEKLFF. The CDR3, as DNA: TGTGCCAGCAGCTACCGGACAGGGAGAGGGACAACTAATGAAAAACTGTTTTTT. The whole variable domain, filled in from reference TRBV28 and TRBJ1-4, reads DVKVTQSSRYLVKRTGEKVFLECVQDMDHENMFWYRQDPGLGLRLIYFSYDVKMKEKGDIPEGYSVSREKKERFSLILESASTNQTSMYLCASSYRTGRGTTNEKLFFGSGTQLSVL.

V and J are TRBV12-3 or TRBV12-4 and TRBJ1-5; D might be TRBD1 (5 bases). The CDR3 consists of 12 residues. Trimming cost V 4 bases and J 7 bases, with 8 bases left between them. The DNA for the CDR3 is TGTGCCAGCAGTTGGGACTCCCAGCCCCAGCATTTT. As protein: CASSWDSQPQHF.

The DNA of the CDR3 is TGCGCCAGCAGCTTGGCTAGCGGGGGGCCCCTTCAAGAGACCCAGTACTTC. It codes for CASSLASGGPLQETQYF. V gene TRBV5-1 combines with J gene TRBJ2-5, with 11 bases aligning to TRBD2. Germline-derived CDR1 and CDR2 are SGHRS and YFSETQ. V lost 0 bases and J lost 2; bases outside the gene matches: 6. The CDR3 totals 17 residues.

This sequence joins TRBV18 and TRBJ1-1; D may be TRBD1 (6 bases). V dropped 4 bases and J dropped 7 bases, with 22 bases sitting between them. The CDR3 sequence is 16 residues long. CDR1 and CDR2 (germline): KGHSH, LQKENI. The DNA of the CDR3 is TGTGCCAGCTCACGATATCAACAGGGAATGAGCGGTGAAGCTTTCTTT. It specifies CASSRYQQGMSGEAFF.

The genes are TRBV3-1 (or the pseudogene TRBV3-2) and TRBJ1-6; D remains unclear. Germline CDR1 and CDR2: LGHDT and YNNKEL (reference sequence). This CDR3 is 13 amino acids long. With 5 bases removed from V and 7 bases from J, the gap between germline ends came to 9 bases. CDR3 nucleotides: TGTGCCAGCAGCTCCGGACCCAATTCACCCCTCCACTTT. Amino acid sequence: CASSSGPNSPLHF.

V and J are TRBV5-1 and TRBJ2-7; D call uncertain. The length of the CDR3 is 14 residues. Germline assignment: CDR1 SGHRS and CDR2 YFSETQ. V was cut by 4 bases and J by 5 bases, with 16 bases left in between. CDR3 amino acids: CASSPAPQWDEQYF. CDR3 nucleotides: TGCGCCAGCAGCCCCGCCCCTCAATGGGACGAGCAGTACTTC.

The chain recombines TRBV6-5 with TRBJ2-7; D tentatively fits TRBD1 or TRBD2 (6 bases each). V lost 10 bases to trimming and J lost 3 bases, with 19 bases between them. In germline, CDR1 is MNHEY, CDR2 SVGAGI. The CDR3 consists of 14 residues. The CDR3 DNA is TGTGCCACCCAAATCAGGGGACTTAGCTACGAGCAGTACTTC. Translated: CATQIRGLSYEQYF.

The CDR3, as DNA: TGTGCCAGCAGCTTGATTCAGAGAAACACTGAAGCTTTCTTT. It specifies CASSLIQRNTEAFF. The chain links TRBV5-4 to TRBJ1-1; D remains unclear. The CDR3 has 14 residues. The germline V gene encodes CDR1 SGHNT and CDR2 YYREEE (reference sequence). V was trimmed by 1 base and J by 2 bases, leaving 9 bases between them.

The rearrangement uses TRBV5-1 and TRBJ1-2; TRBD1 aligns across 9 bases. This CDR3 is built from 14 residues. CDR1 and CDR2 (germline): SGHRS, YFSETQ. Germline trimming cut 4 bases from V and 4 bases from J; bases unmatched to any gene: 5. The CDR3 DNA reads TGCGCCAGCAGCCTACAGGGGGCCGGCTATGGCTACACCTTC. Its protein is CASSLQGAGYGYTF.

The chain recombines TRBV3-1 (or the pseudogene TRBV3-2) with TRBJ1-3; D unclear. The CDR3 has 16 amino acids. Germline CDR1 and CDR2: LGHDT and YNNKEL (reference sequence). The V end lost 7 bases, the J end lost 1 base, and 17 bases lay between the germline ends. CDR3 loop: CASTSSLGLSGNTIYF. In nucleotides, the CDR3 is TGTGCCAGCACCTCAAGCCTGGGATTGTCTGGAAACACCATATATTTT.

J is TRBJ1-2 and V is TRBV7-2; D gene unclear. The ends were cut back, 0 bases at V and 0 bases at J, with 8 bases in the middle. Germline values: CDR1 SGHTA, CDR2 FQGNSA. CDR3 size: 15 residues. In nucleotides, the CDR3 is TGTGCCAGCAGCTTAGCAGTCTTAGCTAACTATGGCTACACCTTC. Translated: CASSLAVLANYGYTF.

V gene TRBV19 combines with J gene TRBJ1-3; D is unresolved. The germline V gene encodes CDR1 LNHDA and CDR2 SQIVND (reference sequence). The length of the CDR3 is 14 residues. The germline V and J ends were trimmed by 2 bases and 5 bases, with 10 bases remaining between them. The CDR3 coding sequence is TGTGCCAGTAGTATAAGCCGGGGTAGAAACACCATATATTTT. Amino acids: CASSISRGRNTIYF. Using reference TRBV19 and TRBJ1-3 for the parts outside the CDR3, the full variable domain is DGGITQSPKYLFRKEGQNVTLSCEQNLNHDAMYWYRQDPGQGLRLIYYSQIVNDFQKGDIAEGYSVSREKKESFPLTVTSAQKNPTAFYLCASSISRGRNTIYFGEGSWLTVV.

V is TRBV7-9 and J is TRBJ2-1, with D possibly being TRBD1 or TRBD2 (5 bases each). Germline V gene lookup returns CDR1 SEHNR and CDR2 FQNEAQ (reference sequence). CDR3 length: 15 amino acids. Trimming removed 5 bases at V and 0 bases at J, with 11 bases between. In DNA, the CDR3 is TGTGCCAGCAGCCGGGGAAGGGGCTCCTACAATGAGCAGTTCTTC. This codes for CASSRGRGSYNEQFF.

This clone was recorded once. The chain uses TRBV19 and TRBJ1-5; 8 nucleotides match TRBD1. V gave up 3 bases and J gave up 5 bases; unmatched junction bases: 6. This CDR3 region has 15 residues. The germline V gene has CDR1 LNHDA and CDR2 SQIVND (reference sequence). In DNA, the CDR3 is TGTGCCAGTAGTATTCTCGGACAGGGTTATCAGCCCCAGCATTTT. Translation: CASSILGQGYQPQHF.

The chain couples TRBV7-3 to TRBJ2-1; perhaps TRBD2 as D (6 bases). The CDR3 has 13 amino acids. Trimming left V 5 bases short and J 8 bases short, with 13 bases between. The germline V gene has CDR1 SGHTA and CDR2 FQGTGA. CDR3 nucleotide sequence: TGTGCCAGCAGCCCCCGAAGGAGGGATGAGCAGTTCTTC. Its translation is CASSPRRRDEQFF.

This chain joins TRBV18 and TRBJ2-7; a possible D gene is TRBD2 (7 bases). The length of the CDR3 is 15 residues. Germline values: CDR1 KGHSH, CDR2 LQKENI. Trimming pared 2 bases from V and 6 bases from J, leaving 17 bases between. The CDR3 nucleotides read TGTGCCAGCTCACCAGAGTATAACAGGGAGGGCGAGCAGTACTTC. Encoded protein: CASSPEYNREGEQYF.

The sample holds one count of this clone. The genes are TRBV5-1 and TRBJ2-1; TRBD1 is a possible D gene (5 bases). From germline, CDR1 is SGHRS and CDR2 YFSETQ. The CDR3 has 16 amino acids. Trimming took off 3 bases at V and 0 bases at J, with 13 bases between the two ends. CDR3 nucleotide sequence: TGCGCCAGCAGCTGGGCAGGACAAAGCTCCTACAATGAGCAGTTCTTC. It specifies CASSWAGQSSYNEQFF.

The chain employs TRBV30 and TRBJ2-4, with D unclear. Trimming stripped 0 bases from V and 3 bases from J, with 6 bases between. Germline lookup yields CDR1 GTSNPN and CDR2 SVGIG (reference sequence). The CDR3 has 13 residues. The CDR3 DNA sequence: TGTGCCTGGAGTGTTGGTGACAAAAACATTCAGTACTTC. This gives the protein CAWSVGDKNIQYF.

The chain uses TRBV5-4 and TRBJ2-1; maybe TRBD2 (7 bases). CDR1 and CDR2 (germline): SGHNT, YYREEE (reference sequence). V was pared by 2 bases and J by 2 bases, with 14 bases between. There are 16 residues in the CDR3. The CDR3 spells CASSFPGGGAYNEQFF. CDR3 bases: TGTGCCAGCAGCTTTCCGGGGGGCGGTGCCTACAATGAGCAGTTCTTC.

V and J are TRBV7-9 and TRBJ1-5; D uncertain. V dropped 3 bases and J dropped 4 bases, with 4 bases sitting between them. The CDR3 spans 12 residues. Germline assignment: CDR1 SEHNR and CDR2 FQNEAQ (reference sequence). In DNA form, the CDR3 reads TGTGCCAGCAGCTTCCGGAATCAGCCCCAGCATTTT. It yields the protein CASSFRNQPQHF. The entire variable domain, with the rest obtained from reference TRBV7-9 and TRBJ1-5, is as follows: DTGVSQNPRHKITKRGQNVTFRCDPISEHNRLYWYRQTLGQGPEFLTYFQNEAQLEKSRLLSDRFSAERPKGSFSTLEIQRTEQGDSAMYLCASSFRNQPQHFGDGTRLSIL.

This chain links TRBV6-5 with TRBJ1-6; possible D gene TRBD1, 5 bases. The V and J ends lost 0 bases and 5 bases respectively, with 8 bases between them. The germline V gene has CDR1 MNHEY and CDR2 SVGAGI. The CDR3 runs to 15 residues. For the CDR3, the DNA is TGTGCCAGCAGTTACTCGGGGGGGGATAATTCACCCCTCCACTTT. This gives the protein CASSYSGGDNSPLHF.